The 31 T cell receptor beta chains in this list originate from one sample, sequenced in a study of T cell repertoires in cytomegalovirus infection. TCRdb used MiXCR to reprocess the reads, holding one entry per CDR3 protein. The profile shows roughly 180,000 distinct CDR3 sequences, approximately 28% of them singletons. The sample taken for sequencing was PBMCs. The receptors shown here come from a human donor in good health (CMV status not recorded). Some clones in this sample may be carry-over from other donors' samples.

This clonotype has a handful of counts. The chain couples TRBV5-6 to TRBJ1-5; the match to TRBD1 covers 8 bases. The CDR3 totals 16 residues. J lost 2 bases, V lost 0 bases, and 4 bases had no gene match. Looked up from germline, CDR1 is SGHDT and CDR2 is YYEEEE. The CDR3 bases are TGTGCCAGCAGCTTGGGTGCAGGGGGCGGCAATCAGCCCCAGCATTTT. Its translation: CASSLGAGGGNQPQHF.

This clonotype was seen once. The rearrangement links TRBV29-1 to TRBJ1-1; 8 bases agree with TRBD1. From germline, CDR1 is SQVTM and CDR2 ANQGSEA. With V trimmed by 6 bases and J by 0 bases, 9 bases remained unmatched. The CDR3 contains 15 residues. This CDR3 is CSVPGTGSLNTEAFF. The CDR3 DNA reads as TGCAGCGTCCCCGGGACAGGCAGCCTGAACACTGAAGCTTTCTTT.

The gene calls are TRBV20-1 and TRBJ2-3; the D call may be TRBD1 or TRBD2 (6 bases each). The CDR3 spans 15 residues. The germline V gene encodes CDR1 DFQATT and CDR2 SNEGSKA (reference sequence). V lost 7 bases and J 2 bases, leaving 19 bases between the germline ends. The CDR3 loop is CSVTTGGSNTDTQYF. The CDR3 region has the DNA TGCAGTGTCACAACCGGGGGCAGTAACACAGATACGCAGTATTTT.

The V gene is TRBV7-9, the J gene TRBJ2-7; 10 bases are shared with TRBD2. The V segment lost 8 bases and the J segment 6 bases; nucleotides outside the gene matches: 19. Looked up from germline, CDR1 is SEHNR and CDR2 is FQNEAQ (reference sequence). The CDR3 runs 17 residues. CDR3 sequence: CASGIGTSGASSLEQYF. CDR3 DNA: TGTGCCAGCGGAATCGGTACTAGCGGGGCATCCTCTCTCGAGCAGTACTTC.

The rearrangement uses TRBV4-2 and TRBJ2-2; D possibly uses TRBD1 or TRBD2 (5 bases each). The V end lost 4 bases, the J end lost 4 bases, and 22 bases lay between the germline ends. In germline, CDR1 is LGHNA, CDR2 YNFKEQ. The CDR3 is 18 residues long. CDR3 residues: CASSREEGASGLTGELFF. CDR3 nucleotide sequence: TGTGCCAGCAGCCGAGAGGAAGGGGCGAGCGGCCTCACCGGGGAGCTGTTTTTT.

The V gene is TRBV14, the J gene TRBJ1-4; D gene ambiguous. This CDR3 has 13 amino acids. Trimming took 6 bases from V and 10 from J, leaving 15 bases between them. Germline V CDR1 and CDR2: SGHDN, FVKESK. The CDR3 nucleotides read TGTGCCAGCAGTCCCGACCGTGAGGGAAAACTGTTTTTT. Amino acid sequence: CASSPDREGKLFF.

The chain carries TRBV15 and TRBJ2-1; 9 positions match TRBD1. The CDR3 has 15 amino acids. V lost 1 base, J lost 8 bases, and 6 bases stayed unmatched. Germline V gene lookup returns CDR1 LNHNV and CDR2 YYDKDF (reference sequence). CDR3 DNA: TGTGCCACCAGCAGAGGGGACAGGGCATCAGATGAGCAGTTCTTC. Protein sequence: CATSRGDRASDEQFF. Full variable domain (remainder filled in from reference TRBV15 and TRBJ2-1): DAMVIQNPRYQVTQFGKPVTLSCSQTLNHNVMYWYQQKSSQAPKLLFHYYDKDFNNEADTPDNFQSRRPNTSFCFLDIRSPGLGDTAMYLCATSRGDRASDEQFFGPGTRLTVL.

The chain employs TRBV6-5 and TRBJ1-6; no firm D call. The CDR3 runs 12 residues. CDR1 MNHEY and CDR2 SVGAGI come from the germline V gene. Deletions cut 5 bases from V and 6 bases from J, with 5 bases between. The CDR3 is CASSNPNSPLHF. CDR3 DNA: TGTGCCAGCAGTAACCCTAATTCACCCCTCCACTTT.

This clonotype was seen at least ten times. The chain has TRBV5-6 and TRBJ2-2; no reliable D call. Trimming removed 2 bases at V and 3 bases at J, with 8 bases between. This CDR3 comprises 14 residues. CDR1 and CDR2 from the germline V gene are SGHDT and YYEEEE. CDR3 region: CASSLRSYTGELFF. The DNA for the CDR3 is TGTGCCAGCAGCTTAAGGTCCTACACCGGGGAGCTGTTTTTT.

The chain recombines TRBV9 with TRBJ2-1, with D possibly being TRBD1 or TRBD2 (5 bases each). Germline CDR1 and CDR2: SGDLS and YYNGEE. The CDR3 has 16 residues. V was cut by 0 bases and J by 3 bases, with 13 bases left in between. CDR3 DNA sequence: TGTGCCAGCAGCGTAGGTGGGGGTGGGATCTACAATGAGCAGTTCTTC. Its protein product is CASSVGGGGIYNEQFF.

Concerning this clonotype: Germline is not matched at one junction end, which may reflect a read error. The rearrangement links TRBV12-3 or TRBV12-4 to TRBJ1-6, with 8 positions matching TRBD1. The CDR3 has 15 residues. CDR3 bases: TGTACCAGCAGGTCCGGACAGGGAGTTAATTCACCCCTCCACTTT. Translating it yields CTSRSGQGVNSPLHF.

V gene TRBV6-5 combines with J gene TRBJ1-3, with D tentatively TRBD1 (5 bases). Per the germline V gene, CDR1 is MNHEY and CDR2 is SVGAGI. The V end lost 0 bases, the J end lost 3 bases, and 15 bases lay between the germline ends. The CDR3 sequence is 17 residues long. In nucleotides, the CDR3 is TGTGCCAGCAGTTACTCGAAAGGGAACAGGCTTGGAAACACCATATATTTT. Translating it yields CASSYSKGNRLGNTIYF.

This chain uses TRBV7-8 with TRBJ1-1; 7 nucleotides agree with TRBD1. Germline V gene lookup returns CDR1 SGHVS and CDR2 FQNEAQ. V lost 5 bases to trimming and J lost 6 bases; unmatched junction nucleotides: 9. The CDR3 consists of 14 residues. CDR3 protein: CASSTDREVPEAFF. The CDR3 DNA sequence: TGTGCCAGCAGCACTGACAGGGAAGTTCCTGAAGCTTTCTTT.

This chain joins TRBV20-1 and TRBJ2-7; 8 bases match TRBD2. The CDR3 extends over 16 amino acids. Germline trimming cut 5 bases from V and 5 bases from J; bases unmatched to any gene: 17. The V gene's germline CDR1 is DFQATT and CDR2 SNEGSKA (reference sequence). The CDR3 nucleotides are TGCAGTGCTCCCCTGGGGGCGGGGGGACGCAACCACGAGCAGTACTTC. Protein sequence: CSAPLGAGGRNHEQYF.

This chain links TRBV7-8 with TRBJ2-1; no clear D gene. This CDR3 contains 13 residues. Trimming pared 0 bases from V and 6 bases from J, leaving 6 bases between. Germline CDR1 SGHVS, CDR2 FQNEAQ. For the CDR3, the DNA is TGTGCCAGCAGCTTAGCGATGGGCAATGAGCAGTTCTTC. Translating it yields CASSLAMGNEQFF.

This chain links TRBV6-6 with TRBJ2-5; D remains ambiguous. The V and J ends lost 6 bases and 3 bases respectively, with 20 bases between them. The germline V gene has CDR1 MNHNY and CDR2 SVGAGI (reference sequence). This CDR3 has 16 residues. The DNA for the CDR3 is TGTGCCAGCAGCGATCTTAAAAGAGGACCTGAAGAGACCCAGTACTTC. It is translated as CASSDLKRGPEETQYF.

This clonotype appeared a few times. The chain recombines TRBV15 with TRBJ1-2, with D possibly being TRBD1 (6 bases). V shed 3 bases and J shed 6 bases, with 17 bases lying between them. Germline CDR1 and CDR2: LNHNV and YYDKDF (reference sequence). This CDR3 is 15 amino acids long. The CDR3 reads CATSRVGGADDGYTF. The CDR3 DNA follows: TGTGCCACCAGCAGGGTTGGGGGGGCGGATGATGGCTACACCTTC.

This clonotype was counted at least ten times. CDR3 sequence reads: CASSPQGGPTGELFF. CDR3 sequence (DNA): TGTGCCAGCAGCCCTCAAGGAGGACCCACCGGGGAGCTGTTTTTT. This chain connects TRBV7-8 to TRBJ2-2, with D maybe TRBD2 (5 bases). The CDR3 extends over 15 amino acids. V lost 5 bases and J lost 4, with 14 bases in between. Germline lookup yields CDR1 SGHVS and CDR2 FQNEAQ.

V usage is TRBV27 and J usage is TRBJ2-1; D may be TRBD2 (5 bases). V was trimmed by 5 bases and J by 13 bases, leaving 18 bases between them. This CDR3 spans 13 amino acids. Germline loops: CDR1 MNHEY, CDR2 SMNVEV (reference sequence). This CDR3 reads CASSPLVSSSQFF. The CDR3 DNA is TGTGCCAGCAGTCCCTTGGTTTCTAGCAGTCAGTTCTTC.

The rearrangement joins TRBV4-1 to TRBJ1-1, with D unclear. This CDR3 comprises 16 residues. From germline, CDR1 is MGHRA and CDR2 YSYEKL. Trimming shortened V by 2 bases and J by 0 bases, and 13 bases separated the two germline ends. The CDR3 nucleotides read TGCGCCAGCAGCCAATACTCCGGCGGGATGAACACTGAAGCTTTCTTT. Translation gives CASSQYSGGMNTEAFF.

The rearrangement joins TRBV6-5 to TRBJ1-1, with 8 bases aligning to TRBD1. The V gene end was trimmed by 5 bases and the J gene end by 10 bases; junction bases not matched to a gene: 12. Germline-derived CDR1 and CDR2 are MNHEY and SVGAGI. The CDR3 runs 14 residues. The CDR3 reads CASSPGTGPLGAFF. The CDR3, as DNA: TGTGCCAGCAGTCCAGGGACAGGACCACTAGGAGCTTTCTTT.

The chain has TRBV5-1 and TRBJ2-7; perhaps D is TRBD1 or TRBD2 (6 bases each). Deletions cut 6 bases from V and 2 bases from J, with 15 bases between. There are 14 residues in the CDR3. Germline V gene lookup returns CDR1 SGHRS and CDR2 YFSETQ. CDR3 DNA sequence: TGCGCCAGCAAGGTGAGGGGGGACGCCTACGAGCAGTACTTC. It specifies CASKVRGDAYEQYF. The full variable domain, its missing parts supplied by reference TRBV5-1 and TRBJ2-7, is KAGVTQTPRYLIKTRGQQVTLSCSPISGHRSVSWYQQTPGQGLQFLFEYFSETQRNKGNFPGRFSGRQFSNSRSEMNVSTLELGDSALYLCASKVRGDAYEQYFGPGTRLTVT.

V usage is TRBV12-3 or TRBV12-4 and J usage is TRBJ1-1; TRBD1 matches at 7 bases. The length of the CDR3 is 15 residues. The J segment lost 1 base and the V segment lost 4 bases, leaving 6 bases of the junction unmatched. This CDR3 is CASSSPGGRNTEAFF. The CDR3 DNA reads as TGTGCCAGCAGTTCCCCAGGGGGAAGGAACACTGAAGCTTTCTTT.

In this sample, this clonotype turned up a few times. CDR3 DNA sequence: TGTGCCAGCAGCTTGGGAAGGACTGGGTACGAGCAGTACTTC. The encoded protein is CASSLGRTGYEQYF. The chain links TRBV11-2 to TRBJ2-7, with a possible D match to TRBD2 (5 bases). Trimming shortened V by 3 bases and J by 4 bases, and 13 bases separated the two germline ends. The CDR3 sequence is 14 residues long. Germline V gives CDR1 SGHAT, CDR2 FQNNGV.

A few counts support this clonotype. The CDR3 DNA is TGTGCCAGCAGCTTAGGGGCGTCCTCCCATGGCTACACCTTC. Protein product: CASSLGASSHGYTF. The chain links TRBV7-8 to TRBJ1-2; D unclear. The CDR3 has 14 amino acids. Germline lookup yields CDR1 SGHVS and CDR2 FQNEAQ. V lost 1 base, J lost 6 bases, and 12 bases lay in between.

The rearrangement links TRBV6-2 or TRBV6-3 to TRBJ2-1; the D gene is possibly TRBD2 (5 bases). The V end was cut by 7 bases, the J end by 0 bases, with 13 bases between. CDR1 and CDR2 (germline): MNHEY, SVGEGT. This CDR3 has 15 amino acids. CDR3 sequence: CASTLPGISYNEQFF. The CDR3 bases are TGTGCCAGCACCCTTCCGGGAATCTCCTACAATGAGCAGTTCTTC.

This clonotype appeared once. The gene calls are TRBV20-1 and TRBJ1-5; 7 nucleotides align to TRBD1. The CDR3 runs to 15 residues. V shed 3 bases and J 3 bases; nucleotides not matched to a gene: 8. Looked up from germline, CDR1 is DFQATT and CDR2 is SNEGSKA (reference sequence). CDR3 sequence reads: CSASPGTANNQPQHF. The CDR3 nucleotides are TGCAGTGCTAGCCCCGGGACAGCGAACAATCAGCCCCAGCATTTT.

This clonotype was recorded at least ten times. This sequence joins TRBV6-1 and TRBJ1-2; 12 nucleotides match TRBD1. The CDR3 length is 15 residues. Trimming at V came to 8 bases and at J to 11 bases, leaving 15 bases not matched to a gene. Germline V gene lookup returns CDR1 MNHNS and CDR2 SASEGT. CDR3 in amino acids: CASGPPGQGAGKYTF. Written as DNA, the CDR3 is TGTGCCAGCGGTCCTCCGGGACAGGGGGCAGGAAAGTACACCTTC.

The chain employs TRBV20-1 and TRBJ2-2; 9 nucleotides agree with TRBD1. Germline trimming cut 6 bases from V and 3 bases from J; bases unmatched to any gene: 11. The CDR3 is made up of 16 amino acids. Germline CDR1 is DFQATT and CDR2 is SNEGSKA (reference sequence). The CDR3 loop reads CSALTPGTGHTGELFF. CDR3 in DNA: TGCAGTGCCCTTACCCCCGGGACAGGGCACACCGGGGAGCTGTTTTTT.

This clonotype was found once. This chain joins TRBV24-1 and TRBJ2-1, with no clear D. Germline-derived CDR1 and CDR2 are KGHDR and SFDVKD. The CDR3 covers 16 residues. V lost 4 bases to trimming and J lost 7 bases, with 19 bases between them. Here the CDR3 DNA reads TGTGCCACCAGTGAGAATTTCCCGTCCCGGTATAATGAGCAGTTCTTC. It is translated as CATSENFPSRYNEQFF.

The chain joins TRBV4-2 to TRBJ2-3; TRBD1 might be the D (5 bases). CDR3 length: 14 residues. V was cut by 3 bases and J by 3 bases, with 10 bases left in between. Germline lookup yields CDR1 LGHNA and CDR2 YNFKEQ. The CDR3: CASSHYDRTDTQYF. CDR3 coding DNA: TGTGCCAGCAGCCACTATGACAGAACAGATACGCAGTATTTT.